These T cell receptor beta chains were read from a single sample in a study of OX40 agonist ivuxolimab in advanced cancers. Clones were read by immunoSEQ multiplex PCR, and TCRdb kept only the in-frame ones, dropping some. The sample records about 83,000 clones, roughly 84% being singletons. The starting material was CD4+ or CD8+ T cells sorted from blood, obtained in a trial of the OX40 agonist ivuxolimab. All receptors come from an adult with an advanced solid tumor such as melanoma, head and neck, liver or kidney cancer. CDR3s include the opening cysteine and the closing phenylalanine or tryptophan. The D gene is left open where the match is weak. Clone sizes are given selectively: once, few, many, or a class where the clone is expanded.

D gene	V gene	J gene	clone size	CDR3 DNA	CDR3 protein
TRBD1	TRBV5-4	TRBJ2-4	NA	TGTGCCAGCAGCGCAACAGGGGAAAAAAACATTCAGTACTTC	CASSATGEKNIQYF
NA	TRBV7-9	TRBJ1-6	medium-sized	TGTGCCAGCCAAAACGGGAATTCACCCCTCCACTTT	CASQNGNSPLHF
NA	TRBV7-3	TRBJ2-5	NA	TGTGCCAGCAGCCTCAGACCGGGAGTAAAGGAGGAGACCCAGTACTTC	CASSLRPGVKEETQYF
NA	TRBV7-7	TRBJ2-2	NA	TGTGCTAGCAGATTAGGACAAAACACCGGGGAGCTGTTTTTT	CASRLGQNTGELFF
TRBD1	TRBV6-1	TRBJ2-7	NA	TGTGCCAGCAGTTTCCGACAGGGTACCCCCTACGAGCAGTACTTC	CASSFRQGTPYEQYF
NA	TRBV19	TRBJ1-2	NA	TGTGCCAGTACCTCACTAAGGGGAGGAGAGGGCTATGGCTACACCTTC	CASTSLRGGEGYGYTF
TRBD2	TRBV27	TRBJ2-5	few	TGTGCCAGCAGTTTAGGACTAGCGGGGTATGAGACCCAGTACTTC	CASSLGLAGYETQYF
NA	TRBV10-3	TRBJ1-1	few	TGTGCCATCAGGGGGGCCTGGATGGACACTGAAGCTTTCTTT	CAIRGAWMDTEAFF
NA	TRBV7-8	TRBJ2-5	NA	TGTGCCAGCAGCGAAGAGGGGGTAAGGGCCCAGTACTTC	CASSEEGVRAQYF
NA	TRBV30	TRBJ1-3	once	TGTGCCTGGAGCTATGACAGGTTAAGCTCTGGAAACACCATATATTTT	CAWSYDRLSSGNTIYF
NA	TRBV5-3	TRBJ1-5	NA	TGTGCCAGAAGCAAACAAGGCAGTCAGCCCCAGCATTTT	CARSKQGSQPQHF